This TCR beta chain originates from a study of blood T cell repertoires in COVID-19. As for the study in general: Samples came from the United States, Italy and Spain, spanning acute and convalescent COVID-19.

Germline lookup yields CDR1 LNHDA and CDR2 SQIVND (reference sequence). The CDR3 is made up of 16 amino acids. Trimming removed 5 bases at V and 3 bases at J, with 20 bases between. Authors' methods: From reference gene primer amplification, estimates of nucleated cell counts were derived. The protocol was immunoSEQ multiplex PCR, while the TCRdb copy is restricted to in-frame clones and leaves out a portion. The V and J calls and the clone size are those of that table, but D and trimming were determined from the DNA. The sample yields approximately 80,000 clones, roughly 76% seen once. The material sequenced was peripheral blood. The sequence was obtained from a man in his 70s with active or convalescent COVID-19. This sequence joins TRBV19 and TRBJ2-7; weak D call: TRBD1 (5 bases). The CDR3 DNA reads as TGTGCCAGTAGTCCGAAGGTTGGGATAGGGGTCTACGAGCAGTACTTC. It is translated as CASSPKVGIGVYEQYF.